This T cell receptor (beta chain) was recovered during a study of T cells in Graves' hyperthyroidism and ophthalmopathy. Study results and limitations: A median roughly six months before onset, the model predicted ophthalmopathy. From stable hyperthyroidism, ophthalmopathy was separated by a 13 V-J model.

RNA transcripts served as the template for amplifying TCR beta CDR3 regions. HTBI primers were used for first-round RT-PCR of the TCR CDR3. TCRdb ran MiXCR on the multiplex PCR reads and lists one entry per CDR3 protein. The table records more than 300,000 distinct CDR3 sequences, 15% to 20% of them present only once. In making diagnoses, clinical symptoms, serum thyroxine and TRAb, thyroid ultrasound and orbital computed tomography were all used. Fresh peripheral blood, roughly 9.6 ml, was the source of the PBMCs. Looked up from germline, CDR1 is SGHVS and CDR2 is FQNEAQ. Trimming at V came to 5 bases and at J to 0 bases, leaving 10 bases not matched to a gene. The CDR3 is 16 residues long. In its sample, this clonotype was seen many times. As yet, its antigen is unknown.

The source of this sequence is a man aged 18 to 29 with Graves' ophthalmopathy. Sequencing was performed on blood. The chain joins TRBV7-8 to TRBJ2-7, with 7 bases lining up with TRBD2. In DNA form, the CDR3 reads TGTGCCAGCAGCCTCCCTAGCGGCCCAAGCTCCTACGAGCAGTACTTC. It yields the protein CASSLPSGPSSYEQYF.